Each of the 5 T cell receptor beta chains below was sequenced from the same sample in a study of blood T cell repertoires in COVID-19 (dated by TCRdb to the early 2020s). The library relied on the immunoSEQ multiplex PCR assay. The source is immuneACCESS, and TCRdb retained only in-frame sequences with V and J called. Part of the clones is not carried over; for the studies checked, unresolved V genes explain less than half of this, and the remainder is unexplained. Counted in this sample were a few hundred thousand clones; around 89% of them appeared once. Over 1% of the sample goes to the ten largest clones. The specimen was peripheral blood. The receptors stem from a man aged 35 to 55 with acute or convalescent COVID-19.

V usage is TRBV28 and J usage is TRBJ1-5; D is unresolved. The CDR3 runs 13 residues. V lost 5 bases and J lost 6, with 11 bases in between. In germline, CDR1 is MDHEN, CDR2 SYDVKM. DNA for the CDR3: TGTGCCAGCAGTATTACAGTTCCTCAGCCCCAGCATTTT. Translated, it gives CASSITVPQPQHF.

The CDR3 bases are TGTGCCAGTAGTATTATGGACAGGCGCACAGATACGCAGTATTTT. The encoded protein is CASSIMDRRTDTQYF. The genes are TRBV19 and TRBJ2-3, with TRBD1 matching 7 bases. Germline V gene lookup returns CDR1 LNHDA and CDR2 SQIVND (reference sequence). V shed 3 bases and J 1 base; nucleotides not matched to a gene: 4. CDR3 length: 15 residues.

CDR3 bases: TGTGCCAGCTCAGGGTCCGGGACTAGCGTCCACGAGCAGTACTTC. Translation gives CASSGSGTSVHEQYF. The V gene is TRBV18, the J gene TRBJ2-7, with 10 bases aligning to TRBD2. The CDR3 covers 15 residues. Trimming removed 5 bases from V and 5 bases from J; junction bases left unmatched: 9. Germline CDR1 KGHSH, CDR2 LQKENI.

The table lists this clone with many counts. The chain links TRBV29-1 to TRBJ1-1; D unclear. Deletions cut 5 bases from V and 2 bases from J, with 12 bases between. Germline V lookup: CDR1 SQVTM, CDR2 ANQGSEA. CDR3 length equals 13 residues. CDR3 bases: TGCAGCGTTATGTCGCCAGTTAACACTGAAGCTTTCTTT. Its translation is CSVMSPVNTEAFF.

The chain combines TRBV12-3 or TRBV12-4 with TRBJ2-5, with a possible D match to TRBD1 (5 bases). The germline V and J ends were trimmed by 5 bases and 1 base, with 8 bases remaining between them. CDR3 length equals 13 residues. The CDR3 DNA is TGTGCCAGCAGTACGACAGTCCAAGAGACCCAGTACTTC. It translates to CASSTTVQETQYF.